This TCR beta chain was recorded in a study of T-cell memory formation after mild COVID-19. Study results and caveats: For contracting clones, CD4+ ones sat mainly in CM and EM, CD8+ in EMRA. A balance of CD4 and CD8 characterized clones contracting day 15 to 85, whereas later expanders leaned CD4+.

The germline V and J ends were trimmed by 6 bases and 7 bases, with 13 bases remaining between them. The CDR3 is 12 amino acids. Germline V CDR1 and CDR2: LNHNV, YYDKDF (reference sequence). Constant-segment primers and 5'RACE yielded cDNA libraries for TCR alpha and TCR beta, each carrying sample barcodes and UMIs. Each CDR3 protein gets one entry after TCRdb re-called the 5' RACE reads with MiXCR. This repertoire shows about 560,000 distinct CDR3 sequences, approximately 18% found once; its top ten account for about 12%. This clonotype showed up just a few times. Its antigen is as yet unknown. The receptor comes from an adult woman who had mild COVID-19 (a few samples of this study predate the infection). Cell type and time point are not known. The rearrangement joins TRBV15 to TRBJ2-7; maybe TRBD2 (5 bases). The source material was PBMCs or a T cell subset sorted from them (not recorded which). The CDR3 reads CATRFPTGEQYF. CDR3 in DNA: TGTGCCACCAGGTTCCCGACGGGGGAGCAGTACTTC.